These 26 T cell receptor beta chains share one sample of origin, sequenced in a study of cytomegalovirus exposure and HLA in healthy donors (dated by TCRdb to about 2017). Receptor amplification or capture employed the immunoSEQ multiplex PCR assay. For the multiplex PCR, a mixture combining 60 forward primers for TCR Vbeta segments and 13 reverse primers for TCR Jbeta segments was used. TCRdb took over this immuneACCESS table, retaining in-frame rearrangements with V and J assigned. Such tables are incomplete; in checked studies, under half of the missing clones stem from an unresolved V gene, and the remainder is unexplained. The sample table contains about 190,000 clones; only one count was recorded for around 81% of them. The biggest ten clones account for approximately 2% of the sample. What was sequenced was PBMCs. The origin of the receptors is a man aged 18 to 29 in good health and CMV-seronegative.

The V gene is TRBV7-6, the J gene TRBJ1-5; TRBD1 agrees at 7 bases. This CDR3 is 15 amino acids long. V lost 5 bases, J lost 6 bases, and 10 bases stayed unmatched. From germline, CDR1 is SGHVS and CDR2 FNYEAQ. CDR3 protein: CASSATPDRAQPQHF. The CDR3 nucleotides read TGTGCCAGCAGCGCGACACCAGACAGGGCTCAGCCCCAGCATTTT.

In DNA form, the CDR3 reads TGTGCCAGCAGCGTAGGGGGGGGGAGGGAAGCTTTCTTT. The encoded protein is CASSVGGGREAFF. The chain recombines TRBV9 with TRBJ1-1; D is possibly TRBD1 (5 bases). Per the germline V gene, CDR1 is SGDLS and CDR2 is YYNGEE. Between the trimmed V and J ends, which lost 0 bases and 8 bases, there was a span of 11 bases. This CDR3 is 13 amino acids long.

This clone was counted a few times. The chain has TRBV19 and TRBJ2-2; 9 bases align to TRBD1. Germline loops: CDR1 LNHDA, CDR2 SQIVND (reference sequence). With V trimmed by 10 bases and J by 3 bases, 6 bases remained unmatched. This CDR3 contains 14 residues. The CDR3 sequence is CAIAGTGYTGELFF. The CDR3 nucleotides read TGTGCCATCGCCGGGACAGGGTACACCGGGGAGCTGTTTTTT.

The chain uses TRBV29-1 and TRBJ1-1; D is undetermined. CDR1 is SQVTM, CDR2 ANQGSEA, per germline. The CDR3 is 13 residues long. Deletions cut 6 bases from V and 0 bases from J, with 11 bases between. The CDR3 sequence is CSVLGSLNTEAFF. In nucleotides, the CDR3 is TGCAGCGTCCTAGGCAGTTTGAACACTGAAGCTTTCTTT.

The chain couples TRBV28 to TRBJ2-5; 9 nucleotides line up with TRBD2. V dropped 6 bases and J dropped 4; count of bases not matched to a gene: 6. Germline V lookup: CDR1 MDHEN, CDR2 SYDVKM. CDR3 length: 14 amino acids. CDR3 coding DNA: TGTGCCAGCAGGGGGGGCGGGAGGGGAGAGACCCAGTACTTC. As protein: CASRGGGRGETQYF. The whole variable domain, filled in from reference TRBV28 and TRBJ2-5, reads DVKVTQSSRYLVKRTGEKVFLECVQDMDHENMFWYRQDPGLGLRLIYFSYDVKMKEKGDIPEGYSVSREKKERFSLILESASTNQTSMYLCASRGGGRGETQYFGPGTRLLVL.

J is TRBJ1-1 and V is TRBV5-4, with a possible D match to TRBD1 (5 bases). CDR3 length: 18 amino acids. Per the germline V gene, CDR1 is SGHNT and CDR2 is YYREEE (reference sequence). V gave up 6 bases and J gave up 4 bases, with 28 bases separating them. This CDR3 reads CASNHWTQLVGTGTEAFF. CDR3 DNA: TGTGCCAGCAACCATTGGACTCAACTAGTGGGGACTGGCACTGAAGCTTTCTTT.

The chain joins TRBV5-4 to TRBJ1-2, with 7 bases fitting TRBD1. Germline CDR1 reads SGHNT; CDR2 reads YYREEE (reference sequence). This CDR3 comprises 13 residues. Trimming at V came to 6 bases and at J to 8 bases, leaving 10 bases not matched to a gene. The CDR3 DNA sequence: TGTGCCAGCACCCCACAGGGGATCTACGGCTACACCTTC. Encoded protein: CASTPQGIYGYTF.

This chain uses TRBV5-1 with TRBJ2-5, with 7 bases lining up with TRBD1. Matching the DNA end better, TRBJ2-7 makes the J call doubtful. Germline CDR1 is SGHRS and CDR2 is YFSETQ. This CDR3 spans 14 amino acids. The CDR3 nucleotides read TGCGCCAGCAGCCCAAGACAGGGTATCGACGAGCAGTACTTC. This gives the protein CASSPRQGIDEQYF.

The chain employs TRBV7-2 and TRBJ2-3, with D possibly being TRBD1 (6 bases). The germline gives CDR1 SGHTA, CDR2 FQGNSA. V gave up 3 bases and J gave up 2 bases, with 12 bases separating them. CDR3 size: 15 residues. CDR3 sequence reads: CASSFGAGDTDTQYF. For the CDR3, the DNA is TGTGCCAGCAGCTTTGGGGCAGGGGACACAGATACGCAGTATTTT.

The table lists this clone with a few counts. The gene calls are TRBV19 and TRBJ1-5, with D perhaps matching TRBD1 (5 bases). The CDR3 sequence is 13 residues long. Between the trimmed V and J ends, which lost 3 bases and 5 bases, there was a span of 8 bases. Per the germline V gene, CDR1 is LNHDA and CDR2 is SQIVND (reference sequence). The CDR3 sequence is CASSIREYQPQHF. CDR3 bases: TGTGCCAGTAGTATCAGGGAATATCAGCCCCAGCATTTT.

The chain employs TRBV5-1 and TRBJ2-6; D perhaps matches TRBD1 (6 bases). The germline V and J ends were trimmed by 2 bases and 2 bases, with 14 bases remaining between them. The CDR3 covers 17 residues. The germline V gene encodes CDR1 SGHRS and CDR2 YFSETQ. The CDR3 DNA reads as TGCGCCAGCAGCTTCTTACAGGGTAATACTGGGGCCAACGTCCTGACTTTC. Encoded protein: CASSFLQGNTGANVLTF.

The chain links TRBV4-3 to TRBJ2-7; D is unresolved. Germline V gene lookup returns CDR1 LGHNA and CDR2 YSLEER. Trimming removed 0 bases from V and 4 bases from J, with 7 bases in between. The CDR3 loop spans 13 amino acids. The CDR3 region is CASSQDRRYEQYF. CDR3 DNA: TGCGCCAGCAGCCAAGATAGAAGATACGAGCAGTACTTC.

The chain links TRBV9 to TRBJ2-6, with 8 bases matching TRBD2. After removal of 0 bases from V and 0 bases from J, the junction contained 11 bases not matched to a gene. CDR1 and CDR2 (germline): SGDLS, YYNGEE. This CDR3 has 20 amino acids. The CDR3 coding sequence is TGTGCCAGCAGCGTAGACCCCTACAGCGGGAGAGTCTCTGGGGCCAACGTCCTGACTTTC. It translates to CASSVDPYSGRVSGANVLTF.

The genes are TRBV4-3 and TRBJ2-2, with D possibly being TRBD1 (5 bases). The CDR3 is 15 amino acids. V lost 1 base, J lost 2 bases, and 8 bases lay in between. CDR1 LGHNA and CDR2 YSLEER come from the germline V gene. CDR3 coding DNA: TGCGCCAGCAGCCAAGTCAGGGTAAACACCGGGGAGCTGTTTTTT. Translation gives CASSQVRVNTGELFF.

The rearrangement uses TRBV7-9 and TRBJ2-1; perhaps TRBD1 as D (5 bases). V gave up 1 base and J gave up 7 bases, with 11 bases separating them. The germline CDR1 and CDR2 sequences are SEHNR and FQNEAQ (reference sequence). This CDR3 contains 14 residues. Written as DNA, the CDR3 is TGTGCCAGCAGCTTAGTCAGGGTGGGGAATGAGCAGTTCTTC. It translates to CASSLVRVGNEQFF.

The V gene is TRBV29-1, the J gene TRBJ1-2, with TRBD1 matching over 8 bases. CDR1 and CDR2 from the germline V gene are SQVTM and ANQGSEA. This CDR3 comprises 12 residues. The junction had 4 bases not matched to a gene; V was cut back by 5 bases and J by 5 bases. In DNA form, the CDR3 reads TGCAGCGTTTACGGACAGGGTTATGGCTACACCTTC. The encoded protein is CSVYGQGYGYTF.

J is TRBJ2-2 and V is TRBV6-6, with D hard to call. Trimming took 4 bases from V and 4 from J, leaving 10 bases between them. Germline V gene sequence: CDR1 MNHNY, CDR2 SVGAGI (reference sequence). The CDR3 sequence is 14 residues long. CDR3 sequence (DNA): TGTGCCAGCAGTTTAGAGACTTTCACCGGGGAGCTGTTTTTT. As protein: CASSLETFTGELFF.

CDR3 loop: CASSFDRVLYNEQFF. Here the CDR3 DNA reads TGTGCCAGCAGCTTTGACCGGGTTCTTTACAATGAGCAGTTCTTC. The chain is built from TRBV11-2 and TRBJ2-1; D gene uncertain. Germline V gives CDR1 SGHAT, CDR2 FQNNGV. The CDR3 is 15 residues long. Trimming pared 3 bases from V and 4 bases from J, leaving 13 bases between.

V gene TRBV2 combines with J gene TRBJ1-1, with TRBD1 matching 11 bases. The CDR3 length is 15 residues. V gave up 6 bases and J gave up 1 base; unmatched junction bases: 4. Germline assignment: CDR1 SNHLY and CDR2 FYNNEI. CDR3 region: CASRGTGGRNTEAFF. CDR3 nucleotide sequence: TGTGCCAGCAGGGGGACAGGGGGTCGGAACACTGAAGCTTTCTTT.

This clone appeared once. The chain couples TRBV2 to TRBJ2-3; possible D gene TRBD1, 5 bases. This CDR3 contains 13 residues. In germline, CDR1 is SNHLY, CDR2 FYNNEI. The ends were cut back, 1 base at V and 4 bases at J, with 6 bases in the middle. The CDR3 DNA follows: TGTGCCAGCAGTGAAGAGGGGTCAGATACGCAGTATTTT. This translates into CASSEEGSDTQYF.

In its sample, this clone was seen once. The chain combines TRBV4-3 with TRBJ1-3, with a tentative D call TRBD1 (6 bases). The germline V gene encodes CDR1 LGHNA and CDR2 YSLEER. V lost 0 bases and J lost 4, with 10 bases in between. The CDR3 length is 15 residues. DNA of the CDR3: TGCGCCAGCAGCCAAGATCAGGGGCTAGGAAACACCATATATTTT. It specifies CASSQDQGLGNTIYF.

V gene TRBV9 combines with J gene TRBJ2-3; tentatively, D is TRBD2 (5 bases). Germline V lookup: CDR1 SGDLS, CDR2 YYNGEE. The CDR3 runs to 15 residues. V lost 6 bases and J lost 0, with 14 bases in between. This chain's CDR3 is CASTKGGSSTDTQYF. The CDR3 nucleotides read TGTGCCAGCACAAAAGGAGGATCTAGCACAGATACGCAGTATTTT.

V gene TRBV18 combines with J gene TRBJ2-2, with D perhaps matching TRBD1 (5 bases). Germline-derived CDR1 and CDR2 are KGHSH and LQKENI. The V gene lost 0 bases and the J gene lost 3 bases, with 11 bases spanning the gap. The CDR3 runs 16 residues. The CDR3 coding sequence is TGTGCCAGCTCACCACCGTACAGGCAAGACACCGGGGAGCTGTTTTTT. Translated, it gives CASSPPYRQDTGELFF. Using reference TRBV18 and TRBJ2-2 for the parts outside the CDR3, the full variable domain is NAGVMQNPRHLVRRRGQEARLRCSPMKGHSHVYWYRQLPEEGLKFMVYLQKENIIDESGMPKERFSAEFPKEGPSILRIQQVVRGDSAAYFCASSPPYRQDTGELFFGEGSRLTVL.

The V and J genes are TRBV6-6 and TRBJ1-2, with 7 bases identical to TRBD1. Germline-derived CDR1 and CDR2 are MNHNY and SVGAGI (reference sequence). CDR3 size: 15 residues. Trimming took 5 bases from V and 7 from J; bases not matched to a gene: 13. The CDR3 nucleotides are TGTGCCAGCAGTCCGCGGACAGGAGAGGATCTTGGCTACACCTTC. This encodes CASSPRTGEDLGYTF.

This chain links TRBV2 with TRBJ1-6; D unclear. The CDR3 spans 17 residues. Germline V gene lookup returns CDR1 SNHLY and CDR2 FYNNEI. Trimming removed 5 bases from V and 7 bases from J, with 21 bases in between. CDR3 residues: CASSPSGLSPVNSPLHF. For the CDR3, the DNA is TGTGCCAGCAGTCCATCAGGCCTGTCCCCGGTAAATTCACCCCTCCACTTT.

J is TRBJ1-2 and V is TRBV9; maybe TRBD1 (6 bases). The CDR3 contains 16 residues. With 0 bases removed from V and 5 bases from J, the gap between germline ends came to 17 bases. Per germline, CDR1 SGDLS and CDR2 YYNGEE. In nucleotides, the CDR3 is TGTGCCAGCAGCGTAGCTGCCAGGGGCCCTGATTATGGCTACACCTTC. This encodes CASSVAARGPDYGYTF.